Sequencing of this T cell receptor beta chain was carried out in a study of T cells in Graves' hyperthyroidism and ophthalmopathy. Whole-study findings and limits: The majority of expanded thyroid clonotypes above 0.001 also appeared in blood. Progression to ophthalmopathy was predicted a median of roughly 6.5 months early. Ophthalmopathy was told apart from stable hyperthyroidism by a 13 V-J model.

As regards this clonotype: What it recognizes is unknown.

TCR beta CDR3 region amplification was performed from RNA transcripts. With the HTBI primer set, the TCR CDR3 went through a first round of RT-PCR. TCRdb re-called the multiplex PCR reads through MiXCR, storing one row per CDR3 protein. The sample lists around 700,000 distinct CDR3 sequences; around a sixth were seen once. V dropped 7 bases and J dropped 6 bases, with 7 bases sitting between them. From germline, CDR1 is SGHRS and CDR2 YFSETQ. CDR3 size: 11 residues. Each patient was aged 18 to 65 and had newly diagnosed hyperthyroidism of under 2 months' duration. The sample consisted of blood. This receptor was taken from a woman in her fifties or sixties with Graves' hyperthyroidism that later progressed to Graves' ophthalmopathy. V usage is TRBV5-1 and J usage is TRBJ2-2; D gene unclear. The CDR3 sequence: CASGGAGELFF. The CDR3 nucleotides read TGCGCCAGCGGCGGAGCCGGGGAGCTGTTTTTT.